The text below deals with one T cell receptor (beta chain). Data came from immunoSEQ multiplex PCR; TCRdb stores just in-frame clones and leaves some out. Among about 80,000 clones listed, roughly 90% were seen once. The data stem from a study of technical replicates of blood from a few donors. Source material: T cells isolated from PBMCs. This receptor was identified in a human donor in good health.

CDR3 sequence reads: CASNPGGLYTGELFF. The DNA of the CDR3 is TGTGCCAGCAACCCAGGGGGCCTGTACACCGGGGAGCTGTTTTTT. The rearrangement joins TRBV28 to TRBJ2-2, with TRBD1 matching over 8 bases. This CDR3 has 15 residues. V shed 7 bases and J 3 bases; nucleotides not matched to a gene: 7. Germline V gene sequence: CDR1 MDHEN, CDR2 SYDVKM.